Presented here are 19 T cell receptor beta chains from one specimen sequenced in a study of blood T cell repertoires in COVID-19. Assay used: immunoSEQ multiplex PCR; TCRdb lists only in-frame clones, some missing. The sample shows about 160,000 clones, more than 60% of them seen only once. Input material: peripheral blood. The receptors originated from a man aged 65-85 years with acute or convalescent COVID-19.

The chain uses TRBV19 and TRBJ1-4; no definite D call. The CDR3 totals 15 residues. Germline V gene lookup returns CDR1 LNHDA and CDR2 SQIVND (reference sequence). Trimming stripped 5 bases from V and 0 bases from J, with 10 bases between. The CDR3 sequence is CASSLAGTTNEKLFF. The CDR3, as DNA: TGTGCCAGTAGTTTGGCCGGGACAACTAATGAAAAACTGTTTTTT.

The sample holds one count of this clone. This chain connects TRBV14 to TRBJ2-7, with 9 bases lining up with TRBD1. The CDR3 runs 14 residues. Germline V gives CDR1 SGHDN, CDR2 FVKESK. The ends lost 4 bases at V and 4 bases at J; junction bases unmatched: 5. CDR3 DNA sequence: TGTGCCAGCAGCCCCGGGACAGGGTTTTACGAGCAGTACTTC. It translates to CASSPGTGFYEQYF.

This chain connects TRBV7-2 to TRBJ2-7; 7 bases align to TRBD1. Looked up from germline, CDR1 is SGHTA and CDR2 is FQGNSA. This CDR3 spans 14 amino acids. Trimming at V came to 1 base and at J to 2 bases, leaving 2 bases not matched to a gene. CDR3 protein: CASSLGQGAYEQYF. Written as DNA, the CDR3 is TGTGCCAGCAGCTTAGGACAGGGAGCCTACGAGCAGTACTTC.

The V call is TRBV19, the J call TRBJ2-3; the match to TRBD2 covers 9 bases. Germline assignment: CDR1 LNHDA and CDR2 SQIVND (reference sequence). The CDR3 sequence is 14 residues long. V was pared by 9 bases and J by 2 bases, with 6 bases of the junction left unmatched. CDR3 in DNA: TGTGCCAGCCAATGGACTAGCGCCACAGATACGCAGTATTTT. Encoded protein: CASQWTSATDTQYF.

The J gene is TRBJ2-3, the V gene TRBV30; TRBD2 matches 12 bases. Germline-derived CDR1 and CDR2 are GTSNPN and SVGIG (reference sequence). This CDR3 has 16 amino acids. V was clipped by 4 bases and J by 3 bases; unmatched bases: 8. CDR3 DNA: TGTGCCTGGACTAAAAAGACTAGCGGGAGAACAGATACGCAGTATTTT. It codes for CAWTKKTSGRTDTQYF.

The CDR3, as DNA: TGTGCCGCCAAAGGGGCAGGATACTATGGCTACACCTTC. It encodes CAAKGAGYYGYTF. This sequence joins TRBV27 and TRBJ1-2; D perhaps matches TRBD1 (5 bases). This CDR3 has 13 amino acids. Trimming left V 11 bases short and J 3 bases short, with 16 bases between. The V gene's germline CDR1 is MNHEY and CDR2 SMNVEV (reference sequence).

A few counts support this clone. In the same sample, other DNA sequences code for this CDR3. This chain joins TRBV12-3 or TRBV12-4 and TRBJ1-2, with unresolved D. CDR3 length: 11 amino acids. Trimming shortened V by 5 bases and J by 2 bases, and 3 bases separated the two germline ends. The CDR3 protein is CASSQNYGYTF. The CDR3 nucleotides are TGTGCCAGCAGTCAAAACTATGGCTACACCTTC.

The CDR3 protein is CASSQAGYQGTDGYTF. The CDR3 bases are TGTGCCAGCAGCCAAGCTGGATATCAGGGGACAGATGGCTACACCTTC. V usage is TRBV3-1 (or the pseudogene TRBV3-2) and J usage is TRBJ1-2, with 7 nucleotides matching TRBD1. From germline, CDR1 is LGHDT and CDR2 YNNKEL (reference sequence). The J segment lost 6 bases and the V segment lost 1 base, leaving 11 bases of the junction unmatched. This CDR3 spans 16 amino acids.

V and J are TRBV18 and TRBJ1-5; D possibly corresponds to TRBD1 (5 bases). The ends were cut back, 3 bases at V and 1 base at J, with 22 bases in the middle. Looked up from germline, CDR1 is KGHSH and CDR2 is LQKENI. The CDR3 totals 19 residues. The CDR3 reads CASSPSRGESFRSNQPQHF. The CDR3 DNA reads TGTGCCAGCTCACCGAGTCGGGGGGAGAGTTTTAGGAGCAATCAGCCCCAGCATTTT.

The CDR3: CASSPSGGARNNSPLHF. CDR3 sequence (DNA): TGTGCCAGCAGCCCTAGCGGCGGGGCCAGAAATAATTCACCCCTCCACTTT. V usage is TRBV11-2 and J usage is TRBJ1-6; possibly TRBD1 for D (5 bases). Trimming cost V 5 bases and J 5 bases, with 19 bases left between them. This CDR3 spans 17 amino acids. Germline-derived CDR1 and CDR2 are SGHAT and FQNNGV.

The chain joins TRBV11-3 to TRBJ2-1; D possibly corresponds to TRBD2 (5 bases). In germline, CDR1 is SGHNT, CDR2 YENEEA. The CDR3 contains 15 residues. Trimming took 3 bases from V and 0 from J, leaving 9 bases between them. The CDR3: CASSFGGSSYNEQFF. The CDR3 nucleotides are TGTGCCAGCAGCTTCGGCGGGTCCTCCTACAATGAGCAGTTCTTC.

The chain employs TRBV6-5 and TRBJ2-7, with D perhaps TRBD2 (7 bases). V was clipped by 0 bases and J by 5 bases, with 14 bases between them. CDR3 length equals 15 residues. CDR1 and CDR2 from the germline V gene are MNHEY and SVGAGI. The CDR3 is CASSYSGGGADEQYF. CDR3 nucleotides: TGTGCCAGCAGTTACTCCGGCGGGGGCGCCGACGAGCAGTACTTC.

The chain has TRBV5-1 and TRBJ2-3; TRBD1 is a possible D gene (6 bases). The V gene lost 3 bases and the J gene lost 0 bases, with 11 bases spanning the gap. Per the germline V gene, CDR1 is SGHRS and CDR2 is YFSETQ. The CDR3 has 15 amino acids. The DNA for the CDR3 is TGCGCCAGCAGCTGGGGGACAAGTAGCACAGATACGCAGTATTTT. This translates into CASSWGTSSTDTQYF.

V gene TRBV10-1 combines with J gene TRBJ1-3; tentatively, D is TRBD1 (5 bases). The CDR3 sequence is 13 residues long. V was pared by 8 bases and J by 1 base, with 9 bases between. CDR1 WNHNN and CDR2 SYGVQD come from the germline V gene (reference sequence). The CDR3 spells CASRAGSGNTIYF. The CDR3 coding sequence is TGCGCCAGCCGGGCAGGGTCTGGAAACACCATATATTTT.

The chain combines TRBV15 with TRBJ2-1; 8 nucleotides agree with TRBD2. This CDR3 spans 18 amino acids. Germline CDR1 and CDR2: LNHNV and YYDKDF (reference sequence). V shed 0 bases and J 4 bases; nucleotides not matched to a gene: 11. Written as DNA, the CDR3 is TGTGCCACCAGCAGAGAACCGCGGGGGGCGGCGACTTACAATGAGCAGTTCTTC. This translates into CATSREPRGAATYNEQFF.

The CDR3 spells CASSLWGTGSNSPLHF. For the CDR3, the DNA is TGCGCCAGCAGCTTGTGGGGGACAGGGAGCAATTCACCCCTCCACTTT. The chain is built from TRBV5-1 and TRBJ1-6; TRBD1 matches 9 bases. The V gene end was trimmed by 1 base and the J gene end by 7 bases; junction bases not matched to a gene: 6. The CDR3 covers 16 residues. CDR1 is SGHRS and CDR2 is YFSETQ in the germline V gene.

This chain uses TRBV6-1 with TRBJ2-1; D is undetermined. The V end was cut by 1 base, the J end by 0 bases, with 7 bases between. Germline V CDR1 and CDR2: MNHNS, SASEGT. CDR3 length: 15 amino acids. This CDR3 reads CASSEGQISYNEQFF. CDR3 DNA: TGTGCCAGCAGTGAAGGACAAATCTCCTACAATGAGCAGTTCTTC.

The J gene is TRBJ1-1, the V gene TRBV13; D is unresolved. The CDR3 is 15 residues long. V was cut by 1 base and J by 1 base, with 10 bases left in between. Germline assignment: CDR1 PRHDT and CDR2 FYEKMQ (reference sequence). The CDR3, as DNA: TGTGCCAGCAGCTTAGCGGGTCAGAGGAACACTGAAGCTTTCTTT. This codes for CASSLAGQRNTEAFF.

The CDR3: CASSPANLGGSSTDTQYF. CDR3 DNA: TGTGCCAGCAGTCCCGCAAACTTAGGGGGATCTAGCACAGATACGCAGTATTTT. The chain employs TRBV6-6 and TRBJ2-3; possibly TRBD1 for D (6 bases). Germline V gives CDR1 MNHNY, CDR2 SVGAGI (reference sequence). The CDR3 totals 18 residues. V gave up 5 bases and J gave up 0 bases, with 21 bases separating them.